This entry lists 9 T cell receptor beta chains sequenced from one sample in a study of T cells after yellow fever vaccination. TCRdb re-called the 5' RACE reads through MiXCR, storing one row per CDR3 protein. The sample has a few hundred thousand distinct CDR3 sequences, under 9% seen once. Sequencing used CD4+ T cells sorted from PBMCs, obtained 5 days after the yellow fever booster vaccination. Source of these receptors: a man between 18 and 35 years old who received the YFV17D yellow fever vaccine.

This clonotype has a count of ten or more. CDR3 DNA sequence: TGCAGTGCTAGATCTGGTCGGGACCCTGGGGATGAGCAGTTCTTC. This sequence encodes CSARSGRDPGDEQFF. V is TRBV20-1 and J is TRBJ2-1; D may correspond to TRBD1 or TRBD2 (5 bases each). The V gene's germline CDR1 is DFQATT and CDR2 SNEGSKA (reference sequence). V was cut by 2 bases and J by 8 bases, with 19 bases left in between. The CDR3 spans 15 residues.

The sample holds a few counts of this clonotype. V and J are TRBV3-1 and TRBJ1-3; a weak D match, TRBD1 (6 bases). V lost 5 bases, J lost 0 bases, and 8 bases lay in between. From germline, CDR1 is LGHDT and CDR2 YNNKEL (reference sequence). This CDR3 has 14 residues. CDR3 nucleotides: TGTGCCAGCAGCGCGGACAGCTCTGGAAACACCATATATTTT. This sequence encodes CASSADSSGNTIYF. Full variable domain (rest looked up from reference TRBV3-1 and TRBJ1-3): DTAVSQTPKYLVTQMGNDKSIKCEQNLGHDTMYWYKQDSKKFLKIMFSYNNKELIINETVPNRFSPKSPDKAHLNLHINSLELGDSAVYFCASSADSSGNTIYFGEGSWLTVV.

This clonotype was observed a few times. The chain employs TRBV5-1 and TRBJ1-4; no clear D. Trimming removed 4 bases at V and 4 bases at J, with 8 bases between. This CDR3 is built from 13 residues. Germline V gene sequence: CDR1 SGHRS, CDR2 YFSETQ. The CDR3 here is CASSGDGNEKLFF. The CDR3 nucleotides read TGCGCCAGCAGCGGCGACGGTAATGAAAAACTGTTTTTT.

This clonotype was seen a few times. The chain joins TRBV5-1 to TRBJ2-5; 12 bases map to TRBD1. The CDR3 contains 17 residues. Germline assignment: CDR1 SGHRS and CDR2 YFSETQ. V lost 0 bases and J lost 4; bases outside the gene matches: 7. CDR3 region: CASSLGYGTGGRETQYF. In DNA form, the CDR3 reads TGCGCCAGCAGCTTGGGGTACGGGACAGGGGGCCGAGAGACCCAGTACTTC.

Concerning this clonotype itself: Its ends do not fully match the called genes, so a read error is possible. The rearrangement links TRBV7-2 to TRBJ2-3; 12 bases align to TRBD2. Germline lookup yields CDR1 SGHTA and CDR2 FQGNSA. The CDR3 is 14 residues long. CDR3 region: CSSSLETSGGAQYF. As DNA, the CDR3 is TGTTCCAGCAGCTTAGAGACTAGCGGGGGTGCTCAGTATTTT.

In this sample, this clonotype turned up a few times. The chain recombines TRBV9 with TRBJ1-1; 10 nucleotides match TRBD1. Trimming removed 3 bases from V and 7 bases from J; junction bases left unmatched: 9. Germline V lookup: CDR1 SGDLS, CDR2 YYNGEE. The CDR3 totals 15 residues. Here the CDR3 DNA reads TGTGCCAGCAGCGCCCGACAGGGGGCCAGGGTTGAAGCTTTCTTT. Residues: CASSARQGARVEAFF.

The CDR3 nucleotides are TGCAGTGCTAGAGATACATGGGCGGGGGGGTCAGATACGCAGTATTTT. Translated: CSARDTWAGGSDTQYF. V usage is TRBV20-1 and J usage is TRBJ2-3; 9 bases fit TRBD2. The CDR3 is 16 amino acids. From germline, CDR1 is DFQATT and CDR2 SNEGSKA (reference sequence). V lost 0 bases and J lost 4; bases outside the gene matches: 8.

This clonotype came up a few times. The V call is TRBV20-1, the J call TRBJ1-2; no clear D. The germline gives CDR1 DFQATT, CDR2 SNEGSKA (reference sequence). Trimming removed 3 bases from V and 7 bases from J, with 12 bases in between. The CDR3 length is 12 residues. Written as DNA, the CDR3 is TGCAGTGCTAGTACCCCGGGAGGTGGCTACACCTTC. Translating gives CSASTPGGGYTF.

This clonotype was picked up a small number of times. This chain links TRBV7-3 with TRBJ2-2, with TRBD2 matching 7 bases. Germline loops: CDR1 SGHTA, CDR2 FQGTGA. The CDR3 extends over 15 amino acids. V trimming: 6 bases; J trimming: 5 bases; junction bases outside the gene matches: 9. This CDR3 reads CASSLTSSGTGELFF. CDR3 DNA: TGTGCCAGCAGTCTGACTAGCTCGGGAACCGGGGAGCTGTTTTTT.